Sequencing of this TCR beta chain was carried out in a study of identifying expanded T cells in peripheral blood (dated by TCRdb to the late 2010s). Study-level background: Separate aliquots of the same genomic DNA pool were sequenced to produce technical replicates, and four replicates were compared in pairs.

The immunoSEQ Assay, which relies on bias-controlled multiplex PCR amplification of genomic DNA, was used to profile TCRbeta CDR3 regions. The original pipeline was this. The absolute abundance of each unique TCRbeta CDR3 region was quantified after sequences were collapsed and filtered. Differential abundance was assessed using a binomial (Fisher-equivalent) model and a beta-binomial model in which time-dependent variance fitted from healthy donors was added. Clones with fewer than 5 combined templates were removed, and a clone was called differentially abundant if the clone's Benjamini-Hochberg FDR was below 0.01. Beta-binomial variance was modeled as a function of total template count across the two samples using the form v = (b*log(k)+a)^2. TCRdb obtained this table from immuneACCESS and retained in-frame rearrangements with V and J assigned. These tables miss some clones; where compared with another copy, unresolved V genes account for less than half of the shortfall, and the remainder is unexplained. V and J calls and clone size are given by that table; D and trimming were obtained from the DNA. In this sample the table shows 70,000 or so clones, roughly 90% of which occur a single time. The ten largest clones take up over 2.5% of the sample.

For this clone: Its binding antigen is unknown. Base qualities are missing; no much larger clone stands one base away.

CDR1 MDHEN and CDR2 SYDVKM are derived from the germline V gene. The CDR3 measures 11 amino acids from cysteine to phenylalanine. The sequence is cut down to CDR3 DNA, 33 bases in frame from base 1. Cut back by 1 base and 6 bases, the V and J ends lie 4 bases apart. No immune events, such as infections, were documented for the healthy donors during the collection period. Blood repertoires from healthy donors were used as a training cohort for calibrating time-dependent variance in a beta-binomial model of differential abundance of T-cell clones. The training cohort comprised approximately ten healthy donors, 3 female and 7 male. Donor ages ranged from roughly 25 to 65 years, with an average of approximately 43 years. Obtained from a commercial supplier, whole blood was collected from each healthy donor at three time points set around 14 days apart. For immunosequencing, genomic DNA was extracted from whole blood that had not been sorted.

What the study reported, not specific to this receptor: Across all healthy-donor time intervals, the beta-binomial model significantly lowered both the number of clones called differentially abundant and the false-positive rate. About 1.3 differentially abundant clones were flagged by the binomial model between technical replicates, whereas about 16 and 20 were flagged over about two weeks and four weeks, respectively. The authors expected that biological variance in healthy repertoires might rise further over much longer intervals, such as months to years. For all healthy donors, the variance in clone template counts between two-week samples rose significantly as total template count increased.

Material: blood. This clonotype originated in a person aged 18 to 70 in good health. The chain is encoded by TRBV28 joined to TRBJ2-7; no D gene call is confident. The CDR3 reads CASSLYGEQYF. The nucleotides are TGTGCCAGCAGTTTATACGGCGAGCAGTACTTC.